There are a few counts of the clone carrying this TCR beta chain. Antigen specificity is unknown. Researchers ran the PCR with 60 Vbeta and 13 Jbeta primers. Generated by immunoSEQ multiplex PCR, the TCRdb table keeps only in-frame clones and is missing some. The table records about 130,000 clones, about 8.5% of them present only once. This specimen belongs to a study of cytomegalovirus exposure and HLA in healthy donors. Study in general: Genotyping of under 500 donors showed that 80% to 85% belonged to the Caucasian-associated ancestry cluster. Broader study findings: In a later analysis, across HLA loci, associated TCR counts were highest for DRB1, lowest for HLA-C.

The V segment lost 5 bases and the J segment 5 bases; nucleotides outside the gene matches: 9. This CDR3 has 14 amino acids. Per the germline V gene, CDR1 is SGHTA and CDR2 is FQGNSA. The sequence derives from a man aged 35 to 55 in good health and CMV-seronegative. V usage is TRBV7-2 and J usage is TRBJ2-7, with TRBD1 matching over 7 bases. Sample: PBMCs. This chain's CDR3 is CASSNPTGFHEQYF. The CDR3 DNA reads TGTGCCAGCAGCAATCCGACAGGGTTCCACGAGCAGTACTTC. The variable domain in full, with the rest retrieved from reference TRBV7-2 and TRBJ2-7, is GAGVSQSPSNKVTEKGKDVELRCDPISGHTALYWYRQSLGQGLEFLIYFQGNSAPDKSGLPSDRFSAERTGGSVSTLTIQRTQQEDSAVYLCASSNPTGFHEQYFGPGTRLTVT.